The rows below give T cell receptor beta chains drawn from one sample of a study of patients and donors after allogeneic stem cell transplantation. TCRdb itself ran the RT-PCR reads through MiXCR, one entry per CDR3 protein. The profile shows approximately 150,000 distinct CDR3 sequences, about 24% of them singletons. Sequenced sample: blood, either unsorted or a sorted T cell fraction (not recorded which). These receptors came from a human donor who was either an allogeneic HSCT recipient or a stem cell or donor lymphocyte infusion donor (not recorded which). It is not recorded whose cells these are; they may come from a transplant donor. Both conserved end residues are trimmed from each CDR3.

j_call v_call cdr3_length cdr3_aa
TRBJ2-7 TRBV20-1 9 SANLLYEQY
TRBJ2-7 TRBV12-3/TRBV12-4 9 ASSFGSEQY
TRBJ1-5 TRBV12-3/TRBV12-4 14 ASSFLGLYSNQPQH
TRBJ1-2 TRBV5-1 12 ASSLDGRALGYT
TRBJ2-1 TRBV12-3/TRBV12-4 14 ASSSSLAGPYNEQF
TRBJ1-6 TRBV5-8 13 ASSFEGSYNSPLH
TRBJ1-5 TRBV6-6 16 ASSYAGQGESGDQPQH
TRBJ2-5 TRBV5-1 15 ASSSGTSGRVQETQY
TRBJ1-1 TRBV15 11 ATSRVGRTEAF
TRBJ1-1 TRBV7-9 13 ASSLHRQGSTEAF
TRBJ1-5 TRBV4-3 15 ASSQDWSSELNQPQH
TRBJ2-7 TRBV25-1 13 ASSLSGELAAEQY
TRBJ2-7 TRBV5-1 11 ASSFLERYEQY
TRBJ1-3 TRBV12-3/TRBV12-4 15 ASSLAPGQGSGNTIY
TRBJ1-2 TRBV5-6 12 ASSVYRATAGYT
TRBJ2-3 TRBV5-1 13 ASSLAGGRTDTQY
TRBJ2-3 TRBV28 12 AIITRGLVDTQY
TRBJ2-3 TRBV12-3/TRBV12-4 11 ASSLNLRDTQY
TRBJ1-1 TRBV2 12 ASRGLTRATEAF
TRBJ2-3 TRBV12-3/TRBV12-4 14 ASSSRLAGVLDTQY
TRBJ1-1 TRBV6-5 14 ASTQLGDSVQPEAF
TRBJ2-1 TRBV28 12 ASSLLVAYNEQF
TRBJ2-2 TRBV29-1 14 SVRHPGTTNTGELF
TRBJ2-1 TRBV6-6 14 ASSYGLAGGKDEQF
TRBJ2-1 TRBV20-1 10 SARWAYNEQF
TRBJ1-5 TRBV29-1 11 SVETDRNQPQH
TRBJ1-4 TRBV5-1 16 ASSLSWTGDSTNEKLF
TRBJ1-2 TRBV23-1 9 ASSQGTPGT
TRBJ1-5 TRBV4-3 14 ASSQVSGQGNQPQH
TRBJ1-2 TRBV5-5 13 ASSRRLKPNYGYT
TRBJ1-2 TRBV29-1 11 SAVQNRGSGYT
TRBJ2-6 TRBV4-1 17 ASSHPLTATPSGANVLT
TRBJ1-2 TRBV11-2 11 ASSFERIYGYT
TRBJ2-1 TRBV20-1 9 SARVGNEQF
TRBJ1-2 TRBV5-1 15 ASSLTRGQPQEYGYT
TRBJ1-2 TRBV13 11 ASSPRWDYGYT
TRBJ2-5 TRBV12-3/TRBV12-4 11 ASSLASPETQY
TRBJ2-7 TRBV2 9 ASRVSYEQY
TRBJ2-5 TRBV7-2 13 ASSLVRLIGETQY
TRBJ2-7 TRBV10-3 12 AISDGTISYEQY
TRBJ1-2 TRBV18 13 ASSRQGAVDYGYT